This T cell receptor beta chain was recovered during a study of radiotherapy plus CTLA-4 blockade in lung cancer. Focal radiation with ipilimumab CTLA-4 blockade was given to patients with chemo-refractory metastatic non-small-cell lung cancer. In this sample, this clone turned up once. The antigen remains undetermined. Study-level results: In blood, TCR clones derived from the tumor expanded after radiotherapy plus ipilimumab.

The CDR3 sequence is 15 residues long. From germline, CDR1 is SGHAT and CDR2 FQNNGV. With 1 base clipped from V and 2 bases from J, the junction kept 4 bases outside the gene matches. Some clones are missing from TCRdb's copy, which holds only in-frame ones; the method was immunoSEQ multiplex PCR. The sample records approximately 47,000 clones, roughly 60% being singletons. The origin of this receptor is a human donor with non-small cell lung cancer who had a partial response to radiotherapy plus ipilimumab. The specimen was peripheral blood, collected from a patient treated with radiotherapy plus ipilimumab. This chain links TRBV11-2 with TRBJ2-5; the match to TRBD2 covers 7 bases. CDR3 DNA sequence: TGTGCCAGCAGCTTAGGGGTAGCGGGTCAAGAGACCCAGTACTTC. Translated: CASSLGVAGQETQYF.